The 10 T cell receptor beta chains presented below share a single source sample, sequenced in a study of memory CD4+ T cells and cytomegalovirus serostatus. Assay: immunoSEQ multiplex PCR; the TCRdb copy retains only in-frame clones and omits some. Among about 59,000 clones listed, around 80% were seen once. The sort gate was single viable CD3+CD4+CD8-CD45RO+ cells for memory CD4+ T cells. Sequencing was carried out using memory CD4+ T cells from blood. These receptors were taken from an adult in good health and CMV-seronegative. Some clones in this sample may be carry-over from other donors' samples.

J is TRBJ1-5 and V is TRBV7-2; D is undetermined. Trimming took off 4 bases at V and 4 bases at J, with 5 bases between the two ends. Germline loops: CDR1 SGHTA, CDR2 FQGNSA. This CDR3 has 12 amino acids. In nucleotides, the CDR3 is TGTGCCAGCAGCTCTATTAATCAGCCCCAGCATTTT. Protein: CASSSINQPQHF.

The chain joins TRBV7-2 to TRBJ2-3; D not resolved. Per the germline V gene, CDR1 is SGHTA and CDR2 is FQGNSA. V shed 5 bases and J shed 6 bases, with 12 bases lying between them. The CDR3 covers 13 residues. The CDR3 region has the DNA TGTGCCAGCAGCCAGAATACGGTGGATACGCAGTATTTT. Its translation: CASSQNTVDTQYF.

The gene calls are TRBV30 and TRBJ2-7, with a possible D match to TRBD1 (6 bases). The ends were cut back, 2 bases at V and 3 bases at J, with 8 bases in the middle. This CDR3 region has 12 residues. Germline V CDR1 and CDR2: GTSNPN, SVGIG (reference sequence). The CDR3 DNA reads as TGTGCCTGGAGTCTACAGGGCTACGAGCAGTACTTC. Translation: CAWSLQGYEQYF. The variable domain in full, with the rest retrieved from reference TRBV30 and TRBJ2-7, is SQTIHQWPATLVQPVGSPLSLECTVEGTSNPNLYWYRQAAGRGLQLLFYSVGIGQISSEVPQNLSASRPQDRQFILSSKKLLLSDSGFYLCAWSLQGYEQYFGPGTRLTVT.

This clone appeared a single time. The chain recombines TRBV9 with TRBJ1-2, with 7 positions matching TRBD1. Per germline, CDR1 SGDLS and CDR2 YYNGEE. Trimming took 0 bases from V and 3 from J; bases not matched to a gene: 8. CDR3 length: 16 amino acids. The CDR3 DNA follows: TGTGCCAGCAGCGTAGACGCAACAGGGGAACACTATGGCTACACCTTC. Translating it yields CASSVDATGEHYGYTF.

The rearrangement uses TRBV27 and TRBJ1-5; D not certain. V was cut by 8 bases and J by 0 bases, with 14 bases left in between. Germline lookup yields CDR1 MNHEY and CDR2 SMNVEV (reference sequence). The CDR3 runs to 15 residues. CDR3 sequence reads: CASADRTGSNQPQHF. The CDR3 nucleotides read TGTGCCAGCGCAGACCGGACCGGTAGCAATCAGCCCCAGCATTTT.

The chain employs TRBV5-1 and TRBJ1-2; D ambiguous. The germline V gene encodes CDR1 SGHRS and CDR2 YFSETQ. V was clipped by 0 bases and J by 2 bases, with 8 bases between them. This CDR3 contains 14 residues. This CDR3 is CASSLDTGNYGYTF. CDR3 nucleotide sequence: TGCGCCAGCAGCTTGGACACGGGGAACTATGGCTACACCTTC.

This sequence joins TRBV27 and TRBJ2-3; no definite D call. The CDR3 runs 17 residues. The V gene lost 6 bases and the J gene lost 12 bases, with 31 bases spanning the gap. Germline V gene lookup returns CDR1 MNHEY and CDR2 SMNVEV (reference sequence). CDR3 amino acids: CASRPFAQTAGSPYQYF. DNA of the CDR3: TGTGCCAGCAGGCCATTTGCCCAAACCGCCGGGTCCCCGTATCAGTATTTT.

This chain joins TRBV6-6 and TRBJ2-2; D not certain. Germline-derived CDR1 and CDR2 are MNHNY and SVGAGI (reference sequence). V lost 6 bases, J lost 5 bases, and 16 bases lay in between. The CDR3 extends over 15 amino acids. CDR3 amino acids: CASSKSQYKTGELFF. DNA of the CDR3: TGTGCCAGCAGCAAATCCCAATACAAGACCGGGGAGCTGTTTTTT.

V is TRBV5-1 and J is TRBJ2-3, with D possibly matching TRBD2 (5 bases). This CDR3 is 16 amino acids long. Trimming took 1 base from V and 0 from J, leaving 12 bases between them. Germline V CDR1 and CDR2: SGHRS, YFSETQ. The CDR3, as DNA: TGCGCCAGCAGCTTGCTAGCTAGCACTAGCACAGATACGCAGTATTTT. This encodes CASSLLASTSTDTQYF.

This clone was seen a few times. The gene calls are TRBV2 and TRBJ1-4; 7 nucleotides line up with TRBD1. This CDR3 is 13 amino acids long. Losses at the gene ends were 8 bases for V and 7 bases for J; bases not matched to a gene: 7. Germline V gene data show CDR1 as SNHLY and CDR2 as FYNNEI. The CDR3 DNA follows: TGTGCCAGCCAGGGACAGTTGCTTGAAAAACTGTTTTTT. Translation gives CASQGQLLEKLFF.